This T cell receptor beta chain was captured by sequencing in a study of CD8 T cells in Susac syndrome. CDR3 length: 13 residues. The V gene's germline CDR1 is SGHNT and CDR2 YYREEE (reference sequence). V lost 4 bases and J 7 bases, leaving 11 bases between the germline ends. Both CD4+ and CD8+ T cells were negatively isolated, and TEMRA cells underwent FACS enrichment. Random-hexamer reverse transcription was applied to roughly 0.5 to 1 ug RNA. Across 54 Vbeta and 13 Jbeta, immunoSEQ multiplex PCR amplified TCR beta CDR3. TCRdb reanalysed the immunoSEQ multiplex PCR reads using MiXCR and keeps one entry per CDR3 protein. Of 150,000 to 250,000 distinct CDR3 sequences in the sample, over 90% are singletons; the top ten hold 0.093%.

This rearrangement joins TRBV5-4 to TRBJ2-2; tentatively, D is TRBD2 (5 bases). The sequenced sample consisted of CD4+ T cells from PBMCs. The sequence derives from a human donor with multiple sclerosis. The CDR3 spells CASSVEGFGELFF. CDR3 bases: TGTGCCAGCAGCGTAGAGGGATTCGGGGAGCTGTTTTTT. The full variable domain, rest sourced from reference TRBV5-4 and TRBJ2-2, is ETGVTQSPTHLIKTRGQQVTLRCSSQSGHNTVSWYQQALGQGPQFIFQYYREEENGRGNFPPRFSGLQFPNYSSELNVNALELDDSALYLCASSVEGFGELFFGEGSRLTVL.